Only a few counts were recorded for the clone carrying this TCR beta chain. The antigen is unknown. This record comes from a study of T cells in Graves' hyperthyroidism and ophthalmopathy. Whole-study findings and limits: Blood samples included most of the expanded thyroid clonotypes exceeding 0.001. Classification by a 13 V-J model distinguished ophthalmopathy from stable hyperthyroidism.

Amplification of TCR beta CDR3 regions used RNA as the template. The HTBI set primed first-round TCR CDR3 RT-PCR. TCRdb itself ran the multiplex PCR reads through MiXCR, one entry per CDR3 protein. Of about 200,000 distinct CDR3 sequences listed, about a sixth are singletons. An absence of ophthalmopathy progression within 18 months meant stable Graves' hyperthyroidism. Patients were aged 18 to 65, had disease duration under 2 months, and had newly diagnosed hyperthyroidism. Germline CDR1 reads DFQATT; CDR2 reads SNEGSKA (reference sequence). The CDR3 is 15 residues long. The ends lost 6 bases at V and 0 bases at J; junction bases unmatched: 7.

This TCR was recovered from a woman aged 45-59 years with Graves' hyperthyroidism. The rearrangement joins TRBV20-1 to TRBJ1-4, with 7 bases that match TRBD1. The material sequenced was blood. The CDR3 protein is CSARTGDATNEKLFF. Here the CDR3 DNA reads TGCAGTGCCAGGACAGGCGATGCAACTAATGAAAAACTGTTTTTT.